This record looks at one T cell receptor (beta chain) sequence and its context. The data were taken from a study of blood T cell repertoires in COVID-19. Study context: Sites in the United States, Italy and Spain provided acute and convalescent COVID-19 samples. In each case, the material was cDNA or gDNA derived from T cells, B-cell-depleted T cells, or PBMCs.

In the original workflow: Cell counts per sample came from amplifying reference gene primers. Assay: immunoSEQ multiplex PCR; the TCRdb copy retains only in-frame clones and omits some. That table is the source of V, J and clone size, and D and trimming were worked out from the DNA. The sample yields about 200,000 clones, 70% to 85% seen once. The CDR3 contains 16 residues. Germline CDR1 is MGHRA and CDR2 is YSYEKL. V was clipped by 3 bases and J by 8 bases; unmatched bases: 10. Sample: peripheral blood. V gene TRBV4-1 combines with J gene TRBJ2-3, with 11 bases aligning to TRBD2. This receptor was identified in a human donor in a cohort sampled during active COVID-19. The CDR3 sequence: CASSHLGTSGLTTQYF. The CDR3 DNA is TGCGCCAGCAGCCACCTCGGGACTAGCGGCCTGACTACGCAGTATTTT.